The next 28 T cell receptor beta chains were all read from a single sample in a study of cytomegalovirus exposure and HLA in healthy donors. 13 Jbeta primers and 60 Vbeta primers were used for the PCR. The protocol was immunoSEQ multiplex PCR, while the TCRdb copy is restricted to in-frame clones and leaves out a portion. This sample has approximately 170,000 clones, with about four fifths found just once. The sequenced material came from PBMCs. The receptors were sampled from a male donor in good health and CMV-seronegative.

The count of this clone is one. The genes are TRBV5-1 and TRBJ2-5; D remains unclear. Germline V gene data show CDR1 as SGHRS and CDR2 as YFSETQ. Trimming removed 0 bases at V and 3 bases at J, with 9 bases between. There are 14 residues in the CDR3. For the CDR3, the DNA is TGCGCCAGCAGCTTGGCCCTAGGAGAAGAGACCCAGTACTTC. This codes for CASSLALGEETQYF. Together with reference TRBV5-1 and TRBJ2-5, the CDR3 gives the full variable domain: KAGVTQTPRYLIKTRGQQVTLSCSPISGHRSVSWYQQTPGQGLQFLFEYFSETQRNKGNFPGRFSGRQFSNSRSEMNVSTLELGDSALYLCASSLALGEETQYFGPGTRLLVL.

This chain links TRBV6-5 with TRBJ1-1; D ambiguous. This CDR3 has 12 residues. CDR1 and CDR2 from the germline V gene are MNHEY and SVGAGI. Trimming removed 5 bases from V and 8 bases from J, with 12 bases in between. The CDR3 protein is CASSNGLGEAFF. The CDR3 DNA reads as TGTGCCAGCAGTAACGGACTAGGCGAAGCTTTCTTT.

This chain connects TRBV19 to TRBJ1-2; D perhaps matches TRBD1 (5 bases). V shed 0 bases and J shed 3 bases, with 14 bases lying between them. Germline CDR1 and CDR2: LNHDA and SQIVND (reference sequence). The CDR3 spans 16 residues. The CDR3 DNA reads as TGTGCCAGTAGTATAGATCGGCAGGGCCCCTACTATGGCTACACCTTC. Its translation: CASSIDRQGPYYGYTF.

The rearrangement joins TRBV28 to TRBJ2-1; 9 nucleotides align to TRBD2. The V gene's germline CDR1 is MDHEN and CDR2 SYDVKM. The CDR3 is 15 amino acids. V lost 6 bases, J lost 7 bases, and 10 bases stayed unmatched. For the CDR3, the DNA is TGTGCCAGCAGAGATCGCGGGGGGGGCGGGAATGAGCAGTTCTTC. It encodes CASRDRGGGGNEQFF.

This clone has just a few counts. V and J are TRBV7-9 and TRBJ1-5; perhaps TRBD1 as D (5 bases). V shed 1 base and J shed 4 bases, with 14 bases lying between them. Looked up from germline, CDR1 is SEHNR and CDR2 is FQNEAQ (reference sequence). This CDR3 region has 16 residues. This CDR3 is CASSLGDWGTNQPQHF. Written as DNA, the CDR3 is TGTGCCAGCAGCTTAGGGGATTGGGGCACAAATCAGCCCCAGCATTTT.

The rearrangement joins TRBV9 to TRBJ2-7; 7 bases agree with TRBD1. With V trimmed by 0 bases and J by 5 bases, 8 bases remained unmatched. The CDR3 runs 15 residues. Germline V gene lookup returns CDR1 SGDLS and CDR2 YYNGEE. CDR3 bases: TGTGCCAGCAGCGTAGCGACAGGGATCAGGGACGAGCAGTACTTC. Encoded protein: CASSVATGIRDEQYF.

The chain is built from TRBV6-5 and TRBJ2-7, with 10 bases identical to TRBD1. Germline V gene data show CDR1 as MNHEY and CDR2 as SVGAGI. Trimming took 0 bases from V and 4 from J; bases not matched to a gene: 6. This CDR3 region has 16 residues. The CDR3 coding sequence is TGTGCCAGCAGTTACTCTAAGGACAGGGGGAATTACGAGCAGTACTTC. Translated, it gives CASSYSKDRGNYEQYF.

In this sample, this clone turned up a few times. The chain has TRBV5-5 and TRBJ1-1, with 7 bases aligning to TRBD1. J lost 6 bases, V lost 4 bases, and 6 bases had no gene match. Germline CDR1 SGHKS, CDR2 YYEKEE (reference sequence). CDR3 length: 13 amino acids. This CDR3 reads CASSVATGSEAFF. In DNA, the CDR3 is TGTGCCAGCAGCGTGGCGACAGGGTCTGAAGCTTTCTTT.

There are a few counts of this clone. V gene TRBV27 combines with J gene TRBJ2-2; possible D gene TRBD2, 6 bases. Germline lookup yields CDR1 MNHEY and CDR2 SMNVEV (reference sequence). The ends were cut back, 8 bases at V and 5 bases at J, with 12 bases in the middle. The CDR3 extends over 13 amino acids. The CDR3 region has the DNA TGTGCCAGCCAACTAGCAATTACCGGGGAGCTGTTTTTT. As protein: CASQLAITGELFF.

The chain has TRBV7-9 and TRBJ2-2; 9 nucleotides agree with TRBD2. CDR1 and CDR2 from the germline V gene are SEHNR and FQNEAQ (reference sequence). V dropped 5 bases and J dropped 4; count of bases not matched to a gene: 8. This CDR3 is built from 16 residues. Here the CDR3 DNA reads TGTGCCAGCAGCCAAAGGCGGGGGGGCCGCACCGGGGAGCTGTTTTTT. It codes for CASSQRRGGRTGELFF.

This clone was counted a few times. The J gene is TRBJ1-2, the V gene TRBV28; 9 nucleotides line up with TRBD1. Germline values: CDR1 MDHEN, CDR2 SYDVKM. V shed 2 bases and J 4 bases; nucleotides not matched to a gene: 5. CDR3 length: 15 amino acids. The CDR3: CASSLRDRAPYGYTF. CDR3 coding DNA: TGTGCCAGCAGTTTAAGGGACAGGGCGCCCTATGGCTACACCTTC.

This clone was picked up one time. The J gene is TRBJ2-7, the V gene TRBV13, with TRBD1 as a possible D gene (7 bases). This CDR3 region has 13 residues. The germline gives CDR1 PRHDT, CDR2 FYEKMQ (reference sequence). Trimming removed 0 bases from V and 6 bases from J, with 9 bases in between. CDR3 in amino acids: CASSLGQGGEQYF. In nucleotides, the CDR3 is TGTGCCAGCAGCTTAGGCCAGGGGGGCGAGCAGTACTTC.

As DNA, the CDR3 is TGTGCCAGCAGCCGCGGGGGCGGGGGGGCTGGCACAGATACGCAGTATTTT. Its translation is CASSRGGGGAGTDTQYF. The chain links TRBV5-4 to TRBJ2-3; TRBD2 agrees at 9 bases. The CDR3 runs 17 residues. CDR1 is SGHNT, CDR2 YYREEE, per germline (reference sequence). V lost 4 bases, J lost 1 base, and 10 bases stayed unmatched.

The chain links TRBV7-9 to TRBJ2-3, with 12 nucleotides matching TRBD2. This CDR3 is built from 17 residues. The germline gives CDR1 SEHNR, CDR2 FQNEAQ (reference sequence). J was trimmed by 1 base and V by 5 bases; bases with no gene match: 7. The CDR3 reads CASSIRTSGAGTDTQYF. Here the CDR3 DNA reads TGTGCCAGCAGCATCCGGACTAGCGGGGCAGGCACAGATACGCAGTATTTT.

The chain recombines TRBV5-1 with TRBJ2-3; 8 nucleotides agree with TRBD2. The CDR3 totals 17 residues. The trim removed 0 bases at V and 1 base at J, leaving 7 bases unmatched. CDR1 is SGHRS and CDR2 is YFSETQ in the germline V gene. The CDR3 sequence is CASSLGLGGAGTDTQYF. CDR3 nucleotide sequence: TGCGCCAGCAGCTTGGGACTCGGGGGGGCGGGCACAGATACGCAGTATTTT.

The gene calls are TRBV29-1 and TRBJ2-5; D is possibly TRBD2 (5 bases). Looked up from germline, CDR1 is SQVTM and CDR2 is ANQGSEA. V lost 3 bases, J lost 0 bases, and 5 bases lay in between. The CDR3 covers 12 residues. CDR3 DNA: TGCAGCGTTGAGAGGGACCAAGAGACCCAGTACTTC. Amino acid sequence: CSVERDQETQYF. Looking up the rest from reference TRBV29-1 and TRBJ2-5 gives the full variable domain: SAVISQKPSRDICQRGTSLTIQCQVDSQVTMMFWYRQQPGQSLTLIATANQGSEATYESGFVIDKFPISRPNLTFSTLTVSNMSPEDSSIYLCSVERDQETQYFGPGTRLLVL.

The chain couples TRBV10-3 to TRBJ2-7; TRBD2 aligns across 12 bases. V lost 6 bases and J lost 7; bases outside the gene matches: 7. This CDR3 spans 14 amino acids. Germline V gene data show CDR1 as ENHRY and CDR2 as SYGVKD. CDR3 region: CAISPRLAGEEQYF. The CDR3 bases are TGTGCCATCAGCCCTCGACTAGCGGGAGAGGAGCAGTACTTC.

V and J are TRBV28 and TRBJ2-7; 7 bases align to TRBD1. The CDR3 is made up of 12 amino acids. V lost 2 bases to trimming and J lost 10 bases; unmatched junction nucleotides: 5. CDR1 is MDHEN and CDR2 is SYDVKM in the germline V gene. CDR3 sequence (DNA): TGTGCCAGCAGTTTAGCCCAGGGGGACCAGTACTTC. Translated: CASSLAQGDQYF.

This clone was seen more than once but under ten times. The chain employs TRBV19 and TRBJ1-2, with no clear D. The CDR3 is 13 residues long. CDR1 and CDR2 (germline): LNHDA, SQIVND (reference sequence). Trimming removed 6 bases at V and 4 bases at J, with 12 bases between. The CDR3 DNA reads as TGTGCCAGTAGAGACTGGGTGGGCTATGGCTACACCTTC. It translates to CASRDWVGYGYTF.

CDR3: CASSPRDRVTIVPDEQYF. The CDR3 bases are TGTGCCAGCAGCCCCCGGGACAGGGTAACAATAGTTCCGGACGAGCAGTACTTC. This chain joins TRBV7-9 and TRBJ2-7, with 9 bases aligning to TRBD1. Unmatched junction bases numbered 19, after V lost 5 bases and J lost 5 bases. Germline V gene sequence: CDR1 SEHNR, CDR2 FQNEAQ (reference sequence). The CDR3 runs to 18 residues.

This clone was recorded once. The chain has TRBV6-4 and TRBJ2-2; 8 positions agree with TRBD1. The CDR3 length is 13 residues. Germline CDR1 and CDR2: MRHNA and SNTAGT. Unmatched junction bases numbered 4, after V lost 6 bases and J lost 7 bases. CDR3 DNA sequence: TGTGCCAGCAGGGGACAGGCGTTCGGGGAGCTGTTTTTT. Encoded protein: CASRGQAFGELFF.

The V call is TRBV29-1, the J call TRBJ2-6; 10 bases align to TRBD1. Germline V gene lookup returns CDR1 SQVTM and CDR2 ANQGSEA. V dropped 3 bases and J dropped 2; count of bases not matched to a gene: 1. The CDR3 totals 15 residues. CDR3 amino acids: CSVEDRGAGANVLTF. The DNA for the CDR3 is TGCAGCGTTGAGGACAGGGGGGCTGGGGCCAACGTCCTGACTTTC. The full variable domain, in which reference TRBV29-1 and TRBJ2-6 provide the parts outside the CDR3, is SAVISQKPSRDICQRGTSLTIQCQVDSQVTMMFWYRQQPGQSLTLIATANQGSEATYESGFVIDKFPISRPNLTFSTLTVSNMSPEDSSIYLCSVEDRGAGANVLTFGAGSRLTVL.

The sample holds a few counts of this clone. V gene TRBV5-6 combines with J gene TRBJ1-6; the match to TRBD1 covers 9 bases. Trimming removed 4 bases from V and 4 bases from J; junction bases left unmatched: 9. The CDR3 spans 17 residues. From germline, CDR1 is SGHDT and CDR2 YYEEEE. DNA for the CDR3: TGTGCCAGCAGCGAACCTCGGGACAGGGAGTATAATTCACCCCTCCACTTT. Translation: CASSEPRDREYNSPLHF.

This chain joins TRBV5-1 and TRBJ2-5; 7 positions match TRBD2. Germline values: CDR1 SGHRS, CDR2 YFSETQ. The ends lost 0 bases at V and 7 bases at J; junction bases unmatched: 12. The CDR3 consists of 16 residues. The CDR3 spells CASSLAVERSGGTQYF. The DNA for the CDR3 is TGCGCCAGCAGCTTGGCTGTGGAGCGATCGGGAGGGACCCAGTACTTC.

This sequence joins TRBV9 and TRBJ2-7; TRBD1 matches at 7 bases. The trim removed 0 bases at V and 6 bases at J, leaving 12 bases unmatched. Germline V gene sequence: CDR1 SGDLS, CDR2 YYNGEE. The CDR3 runs to 16 residues. CDR3 amino acids: CASSVGPDRQGSEQYF. The CDR3 DNA reads TGTGCCAGCAGCGTAGGGCCTGACCGACAGGGAAGCGAGCAGTACTTC. The whole variable domain, remainder taken from reference TRBV9 and TRBJ2-7, is DSGVTQTPKHLITATGQRVTLRCSPRSGDLSVYWYQQSLDQGLQFLIQYYNGEERAKGNILERFSAQQFPDLHSELNLSSLELGDSALYFCASSVGPDRQGSEQYFGPGTRLTVT.

This chain connects TRBV25-1 to TRBJ1-2; no clear D. V was shortened by 3 bases and J by 6 bases, with 17 bases between the two germline ends. The germline V gene encodes CDR1 MGHDK and CDR2 SYGVNS. This CDR3 is 15 amino acids long. The CDR3 protein is CASSDRRPRLDGYTF. The CDR3 coding sequence is TGTGCCAGCAGTGACAGGAGGCCAAGGTTAGATGGCTACACCTTC.

CDR3 coding DNA: TGCGCCAGCAATATGGACAGGTCGGGTCAGCCCCAGCATTTT. It specifies CASNMDRSGQPQHF. The chain carries TRBV5-1 and TRBJ1-5; 7 positions match TRBD1. V gave up 6 bases and J gave up 6 bases; unmatched junction bases: 9. The germline CDR1 and CDR2 sequences are SGHRS and YFSETQ. This CDR3 spans 14 amino acids.

This sequence joins TRBV5-4 and TRBJ1-2, with D possibly matching TRBD1 (6 bases). The V gene's germline CDR1 is SGHNT and CDR2 YYREEE (reference sequence). The CDR3 length is 15 residues. Between the trimmed V and J ends, which lost 0 bases and 4 bases, there was a span of 13 bases. CDR3 sequence (DNA): TGTGCCAGCAGCTTGGCATCGGCAGGGGTCTATGGCTACACCTTC. This translates into CASSLASAGVYGYTF.